A selection of T cell receptor beta chains follows, all from one sample in a study of blood T cells in healthy people across ages. Using its own MiXCR run on the 5' RACE reads, TCRdb lists one record per CDR3 protein. The data show more than 900,000 distinct CDR3 sequences, with almost 25% seen just once and approximately 0.71% held by the top ten. The data also belong to a second study, concerning T cells of mothers and their children.

The sequenced sample consisted of blood. Source of these receptors: a girl aged 2 to 10 in good health. Each CDR3 is given with its conserved first and last residue. Each record gives: V gene, clone size, J gene, D gene, CDR3 protein, CDR3 DNA. The D gene is left open where the match is weak. Part of the rows lack a size; the others show once, few, many or a class for expanded clones.

v_call: TRBV12-3/TRBV12-4
clone_size: -
j_call: TRBJ1-1
d_call: TRBD1
cdr3_aa: CASSQYRGSEAFF
cdr3_nt: TGTGCCAGCAGCCAGTACAGGGGATCTGAAGCTTTCTTT

v_call: TRBV12-3/TRBV12-4
clone_size: few
j_call: TRBJ1-2
d_call: TRBD1
cdr3_aa: CASSFGTGGYGYTF
cdr3_nt: TGTGCCAGCAGTTTTGGGACAGGGGGTTATGGCTACACCTTC

v_call: TRBV6-5
clone_size: -
j_call: TRBJ2-1
d_call: -
cdr3_aa: CASSYVWTGEGVNEQFF
cdr3_nt: TGTGCCAGCAGTTACGTCTGGACGGGAGAGGGTGTCAATGAGCAGTTCTTC

v_call: TRBV7-2
clone_size: few
j_call: TRBJ2-1
d_call: -
cdr3_aa: CASSPWTSPDEQFF
cdr3_nt: TGTGCCAGCAGCCCTTGGACTTCCCCCGATGAGCAGTTCTTC

v_call: TRBV2
clone_size: few
j_call: TRBJ2-5
d_call: -
cdr3_aa: CACAAPQETQYF
cdr3_nt: TGTGCCTGCGCCGCGCCACAAGAGACCCAGTACTTC

v_call: TRBV12-3/TRBV12-4
clone_size: few
j_call: TRBJ2-5
d_call: -
cdr3_aa: CASSTGLGEETQYF
cdr3_nt: TGTGCCAGCAGTACAGGGTTGGGAGAAGAGACCCAGTACTTC

v_call: TRBV5-1
clone_size: -
j_call: TRBJ2-5
d_call: -
cdr3_aa: CASSRGDGREETQYF
cdr3_nt: TGCGCCAGCAGCCGCGGGGACGGCCGAGAAGAGACCCAGTACTTC

v_call: TRBV9
clone_size: -
j_call: TRBJ1-1
d_call: -
cdr3_aa: CASSPPATLEAFF
cdr3_nt: TGTGCCAGCAGCCCACCCGCAACCTTGGAAGCTTTCTTT

v_call: TRBV5-1
clone_size: few
j_call: TRBJ1-6
d_call: TRBD1
cdr3_aa: CASSLVPTGDPILANSPLHF
cdr3_nt: TGCGCCAGCAGCTTGGTCCCGACAGGGGACCCAATCTTGGCAAATTCACCCCTCCACTTT

v_call: TRBV27
clone_size: once
j_call: TRBJ2-1
d_call: -
cdr3_aa: CAGNNEQFF
cdr3_nt: TGTGCCGGGAACAATGAGCAGTTCTTC

v_call: TRBV5-5
clone_size: -
j_call: TRBJ2-1
d_call: TRBD2
cdr3_aa: CASRETSGAYNEQFF
cdr3_nt: TGTGCCAGCAGAGAAACTAGCGGAGCTTACAATGAGCAGTTCTTC

v_call: TRBV29-1
clone_size: -
j_call: TRBJ1-2
d_call: TRBD1
cdr3_aa: CSVEILDREPGYTF
cdr3_nt: TGCAGCGTTGAAATTCTGGACAGGGAACCTGGCTACACCTTC

v_call: TRBV15
clone_size: few
j_call: TRBJ2-6
d_call: -
cdr3_aa: CATSRVTEANVLTF
cdr3_nt: TGTGCCACCAGCAGAGTGACAGAGGCCAACGTCCTGACTTTC

v_call: TRBV28
clone_size: -
j_call: TRBJ1-3
d_call: -
cdr3_aa: CASSSQPNTIYF
cdr3_nt: TGTGCCAGCAGTTCCCAGCCAAACACCATATATTTT

v_call: TRBV12-3/TRBV12-4
clone_size: -
j_call: TRBJ2-5
d_call: -
cdr3_aa: CASSLLAEYQETQYF
cdr3_nt: TGTGCCAGCAGTTTATTAGCTGAGTACCAAGAGACCCAGTACTTC

v_call: TRBV20-1
clone_size: -
j_call: TRBJ2-2
d_call: TRBD2
cdr3_aa: CSARERTSGKVAGELFF
cdr3_nt: TGCAGTGCTAGAGAGCGGACTAGCGGGAAAGTGGCCGGGGAGCTGTTTTTT

v_call: TRBV6-6
clone_size: -
j_call: TRBJ2-7
d_call: -
cdr3_aa: CASAPAGASYEQYF
cdr3_nt: TGTGCCAGCGCCCCAGCAGGGGCTTCCTACGAGCAGTACTTC

v_call: TRBV29-1
clone_size: few
j_call: TRBJ2-1
d_call: -
cdr3_aa: CSVETGSYNEQFF
cdr3_nt: TGCAGCGTTGAGACTGGGTCCTACAATGAGCAGTTCTTC

v_call: TRBV29-1
clone_size: -
j_call: TRBJ1-1
d_call: -
cdr3_aa: CSAPGEGSTEAFF
cdr3_nt: TGCAGCGCCCCAGGGGAGGGTAGCACTGAAGCTTTCTTT

v_call: TRBV28
clone_size: -
j_call: TRBJ2-7
d_call: -
cdr3_aa: CASSWASSSYEQYF
cdr3_nt: TGTGCCAGCAGTTGGGCGTCCAGCTCCTACGAGCAGTACTTC

v_call: TRBV9
clone_size: -
j_call: TRBJ2-1
d_call: TRBD2
cdr3_aa: CASSPSGTSGYNEQFF
cdr3_nt: TGTGCCAGCAGCCCCTCCGGGACTAGCGGTTACAATGAGCAGTTCTTC

v_call: TRBV3-1
clone_size: few
j_call: TRBJ2-5
d_call: -
cdr3_aa: CASSQGRGGQETQYF
cdr3_nt: TGTGCCAGCAGTCAAGGACGAGGGGGGCAAGAGACCCAGTACTTC

v_call: TRBV7-9
clone_size: -
j_call: TRBJ1-1
d_call: -
cdr3_aa: CASTGVPDTEAFF
cdr3_nt: TGTGCCAGCACTGGGGTTCCGGACACTGAAGCTTTCTTT

v_call: TRBV20-1
clone_size: few
j_call: TRBJ2-5
d_call: -
cdr3_aa: CSARDQGLQETQYF
cdr3_nt: TGCAGTGCTAGAGATCAGGGTCTCCAAGAGACCCAGTACTTC

v_call: TRBV16
clone_size: -
j_call: TRBJ2-5
d_call: -
cdr3_aa: CASSQFGGVPELGRETQYF
cdr3_nt: TGTGCCAGCAGCCAATTTGGGGGAGTCCCGGAGCTTGGGCGAGAGACCCAGTACTTC

v_call: TRBV24-1
clone_size: few
j_call: TRBJ1-1
d_call: TRBD1
cdr3_aa: CATSDPGQDEAFF
cdr3_nt: TGTGCCACCAGTGATCCCGGACAGGATGAAGCTTTCTTT

v_call: TRBV20-1
clone_size: few
j_call: TRBJ2-3
d_call: -
cdr3_aa: CSASRVSDTQYF
cdr3_nt: TGCAGTGCTAGCCGGGTTTCAGATACGCAGTATTTT

v_call: TRBV5-1
clone_size: few
j_call: TRBJ1-1
d_call: TRBD1
cdr3_aa: CASSFKTTGSNTEAFF
cdr3_nt: TGCGCCAGCAGCTTTAAAACGACAGGGTCGAACACTGAAGCTTTCTTT

v_call: TRBV20-1
clone_size: few
j_call: TRBJ2-3
d_call: -
cdr3_aa: CSVLRTQDTQYF
cdr3_nt: TGCAGTGTGCTAAGGACCCAGGATACGCAGTATTTT

v_call: TRBV5-1
clone_size: few
j_call: TRBJ2-4
d_call: -
cdr3_aa: CASNPDSSKNIQYF
cdr3_nt: TGTGCCAGTAATCCGGACAGTTCGAAAAACATTCAGTACTTC

v_call: TRBV5-1
clone_size: -
j_call: TRBJ1-3
d_call: -
cdr3_aa: CASSLERQGSGNTIYF
cdr3_nt: TGCGCCAGCAGCTTGGAAAGGCAGGGCTCTGGAAACACCATATATTTT

v_call: TRBV11-2
clone_size: -
j_call: TRBJ1-2
d_call: -
cdr3_aa: CASSLRTVHGYTF
cdr3_nt: TGTGCCAGCAGCTTACGGACAGTCCATGGCTACACCTTC

v_call: TRBV3-1
clone_size: -
j_call: TRBJ2-1
d_call: -
cdr3_aa: CASGFGQEQFF
cdr3_nt: TGTGCCAGCGGGTTTGGGCAGGAACAGTTCTTC

v_call: TRBV24-1
clone_size: -
j_call: TRBJ2-7
d_call: -
cdr3_aa: CATPNCEQYF
cdr3_nt: TGTGCCACCCCAAACTGCGAGCAGTACTTC

v_call: TRBV20-1
clone_size: few
j_call: TRBJ1-4
d_call: -
cdr3_aa: CSALTPGIGKLFF
cdr3_nt: TGCAGTGCTCTAACCCCAGGGATTGGAAAACTGTTTTTT

v_call: TRBV19
clone_size: -
j_call: TRBJ1-2
d_call: TRBD1
cdr3_aa: CASTIVGQDHYGYTF
cdr3_nt: TGTGCCAGTACTATAGTAGGACAGGACCACTATGGCTACACCTTC

v_call: TRBV12-3/TRBV12-4
clone_size: few
j_call: TRBJ2-1
d_call: -
cdr3_aa: CASSTTVSSYNEQFF
cdr3_nt: TGTGCCAGCAGTACAACTGTATCCTCCTACAATGAGCAGTTCTTC

v_call: TRBV4-3
clone_size: -
j_call: TRBJ2-3
d_call: TRBD2
cdr3_aa: CASSPRASGGDTQYF
cdr3_nt: TGCGCCAGCAGCCCAAGGGCTAGCGGGGGAGATACGCAGTATTTT

v_call: TRBV7-9
clone_size: few
j_call: TRBJ1-6
d_call: TRBD1
cdr3_aa: CASSDRDSHSPLHF
cdr3_nt: TGTGCCAGCAGTGACCGGGACAGTCACTCACCCCTCCACTTT

v_call: TRBV2
clone_size: few
j_call: TRBJ1-1
d_call: -
cdr3_aa: CASSDSSTEAFF
cdr3_nt: TGTGCCAGCAGTGACTCATCCACTGAAGCTTTCTTT

v_call: TRBV29-1
clone_size: -
j_call: TRBJ1-1
d_call: -
cdr3_aa: CSAHLDTEAFF
cdr3_nt: TGCAGCGCTCACCTAGACACTGAAGCTTTCTTT

v_call: TRBV29-1
clone_size: few
j_call: TRBJ1-2
d_call: -
cdr3_aa: CSVGRGSGVGYTF
cdr3_nt: TGCAGCGTTGGAAGGGGGTCGGGTGTTGGCTACACCTTC

v_call: TRBV3-1
clone_size: few
j_call: TRBJ2-7
d_call: -
cdr3_aa: CASSPLFPWDYEQYF
cdr3_nt: TGTGCCAGCAGCCCCCTATTCCCTTGGGACTACGAGCAGTACTTC

v_call: TRBV12-3/TRBV12-4
clone_size: -
j_call: TRBJ2-2
d_call: -
cdr3_aa: CASIRASAVAGELFF
cdr3_nt: TGTGCCAGCATAAGAGCAAGCGCAGTAGCCGGGGAGCTGTTTTTT

v_call: TRBV20-1
clone_size: -
j_call: TRBJ1-2
d_call: TRBD1
cdr3_aa: CSALSTRGADGGYTF
cdr3_nt: TGCAGTGCTTTGAGTACCAGGGGGGCGGATGGTGGCTACACCTTC

v_call: TRBV4-3
clone_size: -
j_call: TRBJ1-1
d_call: -
cdr3_aa: CASSQDREGGTEAFF
cdr3_nt: TGCGCCAGCAGCCAAGATAGGGAAGGGGGGACTGAAGCTTTCTTT

v_call: TRBV6-1
clone_size: few
j_call: TRBJ1-4
d_call: -
cdr3_aa: CASSEIPPPNEKLFF
cdr3_nt: TGTGCCAGCAGTGAAATCCCCCCACCTAATGAAAAACTGTTTTTT